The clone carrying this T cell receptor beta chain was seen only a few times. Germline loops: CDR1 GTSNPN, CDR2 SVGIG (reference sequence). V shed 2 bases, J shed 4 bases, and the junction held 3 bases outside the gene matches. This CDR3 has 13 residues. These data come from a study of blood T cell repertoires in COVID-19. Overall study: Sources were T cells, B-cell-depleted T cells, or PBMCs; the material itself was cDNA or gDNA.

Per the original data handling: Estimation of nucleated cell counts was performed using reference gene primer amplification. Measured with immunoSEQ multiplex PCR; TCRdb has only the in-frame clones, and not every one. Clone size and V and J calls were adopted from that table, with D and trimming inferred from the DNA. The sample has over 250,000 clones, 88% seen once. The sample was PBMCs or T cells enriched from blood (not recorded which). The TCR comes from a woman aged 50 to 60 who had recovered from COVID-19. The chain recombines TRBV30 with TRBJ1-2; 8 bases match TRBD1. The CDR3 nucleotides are TGTGCCTGGAGTTCCGACAGGGGCTATGGCTACACCTTC. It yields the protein CAWSSDRGYGYTF.